One TCR beta chain is described in this entry. Its antigen is currently unknown. The treatment was: approximately nine-day PBMC culture with coronavirus spike peptide pools or control peptides (ViraFEST assay). Sequenced with the Oncomine TCR Beta short-read assay was DNA taken from cultured CD4+ T cells. TCRdb reprocessed the PCR reads via MiXCR and lists one record per CDR3 protein. The sample shows about 13,000 distinct CDR3 sequences, around 47% of them seen only once. The CDR3 contains 14 residues. Trimming took 2 bases from V and 0 from J, leaving 7 bases between them. The data belong to a study of vaccination and CD4 T cells after COVID-19.

J is TRBJ1-2 and V is TRBV12-3 or TRBV12-4, with D possibly matching TRBD1 (5 bases). The TCR comes from a human donor who had recovered from COVID-19. Material for sequencing was CD4+ T cells from blood, cultured in vitro. The CDR3 is CASSLQGPNYGYTF. The CDR3 DNA reads TGTGCCAGCAGTTTACAGGGTCCTAACTATGGCTACACCTTC.